These 29 T cell receptor beta chains were all obtained from the same sample, sequenced in a study of cytomegalovirus exposure and HLA in healthy donors. Primers included in the PCR were 60 Vbeta and 13 Jbeta primers. Data came from immunoSEQ multiplex PCR; TCRdb stores just in-frame clones and leaves some out. The table has about 190,000 clones, 81% seen once; the top ten hold 2.1%. The specimen was PBMCs. These receptors originate from a woman under 30 in good health and CMV-seropositive.

This chain uses TRBV15 with TRBJ2-3; 8 positions agree with TRBD2. This CDR3 region has 16 residues. The trim removed 1 base at V and 4 bases at J, leaving 7 bases unmatched. Per germline, CDR1 LNHNV and CDR2 YYDKDF (reference sequence). CDR3: CATSRVSGGISDTQYF. The CDR3 DNA reads as TGTGCCACCAGCAGAGTAAGCGGGGGTATATCAGATACGCAGTATTTT.

The chain uses TRBV28 and TRBJ1-4; TRBD1 agrees at 10 bases. In germline, CDR1 is MDHEN, CDR2 SYDVKM. With V trimmed by 7 bases and J by 7 bases, 3 bases remained unmatched. The CDR3 is 13 amino acids. The CDR3 DNA sequence: TGTGCCAGCAACCGGGACAGGGGTGAAAAACTGTTTTTT. This gives the protein CASNRDRGEKLFF.

This clone has just a few counts. The chain joins TRBV6-1 to TRBJ1-1; 8 bases fit TRBD1. CDR1 is MNHNS and CDR2 is SASEGT in the germline V gene. V lost 11 bases, J lost 4 bases, and 9 bases stayed unmatched. CDR3 length: 13 amino acids. CDR3 nucleotides: TGTGCCTGCGAGGACAGGGAGGGCACTGAAGCTTTCTTT. The encoded protein is CACEDREGTEAFF.

The rearrangement uses TRBV5-5 and TRBJ2-7, with a weak D call TRBD1 (5 bases). Germline assignment: CDR1 SGHKS and CDR2 YYEKEE (reference sequence). V lost 4 bases to trimming and J lost 0 bases, with 14 bases between them. The CDR3 spans 15 residues. CDR3 nucleotides: TGTGCCAGCAGCGAGGACATCTGGAGCTCCTACGAGCAGTACGTC. It yields the protein CASSEDIWSSYEQYV.

This sequence joins TRBV7-9 and TRBJ2-3, with D possibly matching TRBD1 (5 bases). CDR3 length: 12 amino acids. Trimming stripped 11 bases from V and 4 bases from J, with 13 bases between. Germline-derived CDR1 and CDR2 are SEHNR and FQNEAQ (reference sequence). CDR3 region: CAPGQGSDTQYF. The DNA for the CDR3 is TGTGCCCCCGGGCAGGGCTCAGATACGCAGTATTTT.

The chain recombines TRBV7-7 with TRBJ2-2, with D possibly being TRBD1 (6 bases). The germline V gene has CDR1 SSHAT and CDR2 FNYEAQ (reference sequence). The CDR3 extends over 12 amino acids. The V and J ends lost 5 bases and 6 bases respectively, with 7 bases between them. The CDR3 coding sequence is TGTGCCAGCAGCCACAGGGCCGGGGAGCTGTTTTTT. It yields the protein CASSHRAGELFF.

The gene calls are TRBV9 and TRBJ1-2; no firm D call. CDR1 SGDLS and CDR2 YYNGEE come from the germline V gene. The CDR3 length is 11 residues. Trimming cost V 7 bases and J 8 bases, with 12 bases left between them. The CDR3 DNA is TGTGCCAGCCAACGAACGGGGGGCTACACCTTC. This codes for CASQRTGGYTF.

The chain recombines TRBV18 with TRBJ1-6; 12 bases agree with TRBD1. The germline CDR1 and CDR2 sequences are KGHSH and LQKENI. V gave up 3 bases and J gave up 6 bases; unmatched junction bases: 3. This CDR3 comprises 16 residues. Written as DNA, the CDR3 is TGTGCCAGCTCACCTTCGGGACAGGGGGCTAATTCACCCCTCCACTTT. Translated: CASSPSGQGANSPLHF.

This clone showed up just once. This chain connects TRBV7-3 to TRBJ2-3; D perhaps matches TRBD2 (6 bases). CDR1 is SGHTA and CDR2 is FQGTGA in the germline V gene. The CDR3 spans 15 residues. V lost 3 bases and J 2 bases, leaving 12 bases between the germline ends. The CDR3 sequence is CASSFTGGHTDTQYF. DNA for the CDR3: TGTGCCAGCAGCTTCACAGGAGGGCACACAGATACGCAGTATTTT.

The chain's CDR3 is CASSKGQSSYEQYF. The CDR3 DNA follows: TGTGCCAGCAGCAAGGGACAAAGCTCCTACGAGCAGTACTTC. V and J are TRBV9 and TRBJ2-7; tentatively, D is TRBD1 (6 bases). The CDR3 contains 14 residues. The V end lost 4 bases, the J end lost 0 bases, and 11 bases lay between the germline ends. Germline loops: CDR1 SGDLS, CDR2 YYNGEE.

This clone was counted only a few times. The chain joins TRBV30 to TRBJ2-2; D unclear. The V gene lost 0 bases and the J gene lost 1 base, with 3 bases spanning the gap. The CDR3 length is 13 residues. Germline values: CDR1 GTSNPN, CDR2 SVGIG (reference sequence). The CDR3 DNA follows: TGTGCCTGGAGTGTCGGGAACACCGGGGAGCTGTTTTTT. Its protein product is CAWSVGNTGELFF.

V gene TRBV4-2 combines with J gene TRBJ2-7; 9 nucleotides agree with TRBD2. Trimming cost V 0 bases and J 6 bases; bases outside gene matches: 12. Germline loops: CDR1 LGHNA, CDR2 YNFKEQ. The CDR3 extends over 17 amino acids. The CDR3 sequence is CASSQDVVGGGAGEQYF. The CDR3 nucleotides read TGTGCCAGCAGCCAAGATGTGGTAGGCGGGGGGGCCGGCGAGCAGTACTTC.

A note on this clone: One junction end does not reproduce the germline sequence, and a read error may be involved. The chain is built from TRBV7-7 and TRBJ2-5, with TRBD1 matching over 8 bases. The CDR3 has 14 amino acids. Germline V gene lookup returns CDR1 SSHAT and CDR2 FNYEAQ (reference sequence). Here the CDR3 reads CASSYTGGQETQYF. DNA of the CDR3: TGTGCTAGCAGCTATACAGGGGGCCAAGAGACCCAGTACTTC.

This clone was seen only a few times. The chain recombines TRBV9 with TRBJ1-3; 7 bases map to TRBD1. After removal of 7 bases from V and 0 bases from J, the junction contained 4 bases not matched to a gene. The CDR3 is 14 residues long. Germline V CDR1 and CDR2: SGDLS, YYNGEE. CDR3 nucleotides: TGTGCCAGCTCACGGGACAGCTCTGGAAACACCATATATTTT. It yields the protein CASSRDSSGNTIYF.

The rearrangement links TRBV7-9 to TRBJ1-2; D is perhaps TRBD1 (6 bases). The CDR3 has 16 residues. Trimming pared 1 base from V and 4 bases from J, leaving 16 bases between. CDR1 SEHNR and CDR2 FQNEAQ come from the germline V gene (reference sequence). The CDR3 sequence: CASSLVGGGGAYGYTF. For the CDR3, the DNA is TGTGCCAGCAGCTTAGTAGGCGGCGGGGGGGCCTATGGCTACACCTTC.

This chain uses TRBV5-4 with TRBJ2-1; 7 bases are a match to TRBD2. The CDR3 sequence is 16 residues long. The germline V gene encodes CDR1 SGHNT and CDR2 YYREEE (reference sequence). V lost 4 bases and J lost 4; bases outside the gene matches: 11. CDR3 in DNA: TGTGCCAGCAGCCCCATTTCTCTGGGGGGGTACAATGAGCAGTTCTTC. It encodes CASSPISLGGYNEQFF.

This clone is a singleton in its sample. The chain combines TRBV6-4 with TRBJ2-2, with 14 bases identical to TRBD2. With V trimmed by 0 bases and J by 3 bases, 0 bases remained unmatched. CDR3 length equals 17 residues. Germline assignment: CDR1 MRHNA and CDR2 SNTAGT. The CDR3 spells CASSDSTSGGDTGELFF. DNA for the CDR3: TGTGCCAGCAGTGACTCGACTAGCGGGGGGGACACCGGGGAGCTGTTTTTT.

The chain has TRBV7-2 and TRBJ1-3, with 8 positions matching TRBD1. Per germline, CDR1 SGHTA and CDR2 FQGNSA. This CDR3 spans 16 amino acids. Trimming cost V 5 bases and J 2 bases; bases outside gene matches: 8. The CDR3 protein is CASSLMQGATGNTIYF. The CDR3 DNA sequence: TGTGCCAGCAGCCTCATGCAGGGGGCCACTGGAAACACCATATATTTT.

This clone is a singleton in its sample. The rearrangement uses TRBV15 and TRBJ2-7, with D possibly being TRBD2 (5 bases). The germline V gene has CDR1 LNHNV and CDR2 YYDKDF (reference sequence). The CDR3 sequence is 13 residues long. V lost 1 base, J lost 5 bases, and 9 bases lay in between. Here the CDR3 DNA reads TGTGCCACCAGCAGAGGCGAGGAGGACGAGCAGTACTTC. Its protein product is CATSRGEEDEQYF. The full variable domain, its missing parts supplied by reference TRBV15 and TRBJ2-7, is DAMVIQNPRYQVTQFGKPVTLSCSQTLNHNVMYWYQQKSSQAPKLLFHYYDKDFNNEADTPDNFQSRRPNTSFCFLDIRSPGLGDTAMYLCATSRGEEDEQYFGPGTRLTVT.

This chain uses TRBV9 with TRBJ1-1; D gene unclear. The CDR3 consists of 14 residues. The V gene's germline CDR1 is SGDLS and CDR2 YYNGEE. Trimming removed 0 bases at V and 4 bases at J, with 10 bases between. The CDR3 here is CASSVGQVGTEAFF. The CDR3 nucleotides read TGTGCCAGCAGCGTAGGTCAGGTGGGCACTGAAGCTTTCTTT.

This chain joins TRBV6-5 and TRBJ2-2, with TRBD2 as a possible D gene (6 bases). Deletions cut 6 bases from V and 10 bases from J, with 15 bases between. The CDR3 extends over 13 amino acids. CDR1 is MNHEY, CDR2 SVGAGI, per germline. The CDR3 sequence: CASSRGWGAELFF. Here the CDR3 DNA reads TGTGCCAGCAGCCGGGGGTGGGGCGCGGAGCTGTTTTTT.

This clone came up a few times. V and J are TRBV9 and TRBJ1-4; the D gene is possibly TRBD1 (5 bases). The germline CDR1 and CDR2 sequences are SGDLS and YYNGEE. The length of the CDR3 is 16 residues. V gave up 2 bases and J gave up 0 bases, with 11 bases separating them. CDR3 DNA sequence: TGTGCCAGCAGCGTCGGGGGATTTTCAACTAATGAAAAACTGTTTTTT. Encoded protein: CASSVGGFSTNEKLFF.

V is TRBV6-4 and J is TRBJ2-3, with 11 bases fitting TRBD1. The germline V gene has CDR1 MRHNA and CDR2 SNTAGT. The junction had 4 bases not matched to a gene; V was cut back by 2 bases and J by 3 bases. The CDR3 has 16 amino acids. This CDR3 reads CASSDGTGGGTDTQYF. CDR3 in DNA: TGTGCCAGCAGTGACGGGACAGGGGGTGGTACAGATACGCAGTATTTT.

The chain has TRBV6-4 and TRBJ2-3; 7 positions match TRBD1. V lost 4 bases and J lost 3; bases outside the gene matches: 7. CDR1 and CDR2 (germline): MRHNA, SNTAGT. The CDR3 spans 15 residues. The CDR3 reads CASSAEGADTDTQYF. The DNA for the CDR3 is TGTGCCAGCAGTGCCGAGGGGGCCGATACAGATACGCAGTATTTT.

For the CDR3, the DNA is TGTGCCAGCAGCCTCCTCCTCCCGGGACCAGGGGGTAATCAGCCCCAGCATTTT. Its protein is CASSLLLPGPGGNQPQHF. V usage is TRBV7-2 and J usage is TRBJ1-5; 7 nucleotides agree with TRBD1. Germline CDR1 SGHTA, CDR2 FQGNSA. CDR3 length: 18 amino acids. The V and J ends lost 5 bases and 4 bases, in that order; junction bases with no gene match: 17. The full variable domain, completed using reference TRBV7-2 and TRBJ1-5, is GAGVSQSPSNKVTEKGKDVELRCDPISGHTALYWYRQSLGQGLEFLIYFQGNSAPDKSGLPSDRFSAERTGGSVSTLTIQRTQQEDSAVYLCASSLLLPGPGGNQPQHFGDGTRLSIL.

The rearrangement joins TRBV6-5 to TRBJ2-3, with a possible D match to TRBD1 (5 bases). Germline values: CDR1 MNHEY, CDR2 SVGAGI. The CDR3 consists of 13 residues. The germline V and J ends were trimmed by 0 bases and 6 bases, with 7 bases remaining between them. This chain's CDR3 is CASSYSHRDTQYF. The CDR3 nucleotides read TGTGCCAGCAGTTACTCGCACAGGGATACGCAGTATTTT.

Regarding this clone: Other DNA sequences from this sample encode an identical CDR3 as well. The rearrangement links TRBV5-1 to TRBJ1-1; 8 bases are shared with TRBD1. Germline trimming cut 1 base from V and 1 base from J; bases unmatched to any gene: 0. Germline CDR1 and CDR2: SGHRS and YFSETQ. The CDR3 runs 14 residues. CDR3 bases: TGCGCCAGCAGCTTGCAGGGGGCGAACACTGAAGCTTTCTTT. Residues: CASSLQGANTEAFF.

This clone appeared a single time. This chain connects TRBV5-1 to TRBJ1-2; possibly TRBD1 for D (5 bases). CDR3 length: 13 amino acids. CDR1 SGHRS and CDR2 YFSETQ come from the germline V gene. Trimming removed 2 bases from V and 6 bases from J, with 11 bases in between. The CDR3 bases are TGCGCCAGCAGCTTACTATCAGGGAATGGCTACACCTTC. The encoded protein is CASSLLSGNGYTF. The variable domain in full, completed from reference TRBV5-1 and TRBJ1-2, reads KAGVTQTPRYLIKTRGQQVTLSCSPISGHRSVSWYQQTPGQGLQFLFEYFSETQRNKGNFPGRFSGRQFSNSRSEMNVSTLELGDSALYLCASSLLSGNGYTFGSGTRLTVV.

The V call is TRBV4-1, the J call TRBJ2-2; 9 nucleotides agree with TRBD2. The junction had 7 bases not matched to a gene; V was cut back by 4 bases and J by 1 base. Germline loops: CDR1 MGHRA, CDR2 YSYEKL. This CDR3 region has 17 residues. CDR3 nucleotide sequence: TGCGCCAGCAGCCGGGGGGGTAGCGGGGGGAACACCGGGGAGCTGTTTTTT. Translating it yields CASSRGGSGGNTGELFF.